The source of this T cell receptor beta chain is a study of T cell responses to AZD1222 COVID-19 vaccine. Data came from immunoSEQ multiplex PCR; TCRdb stores just in-frame clones and leaves some out. The sample contains some 170,000 clones, roughly nine tenths of which appear only once. V lost 3 bases to trimming and J lost 5 bases, with 20 bases between them. The CDR3 is 16 amino acids. Germline CDR1 and CDR2: SGHVS and FNYEAQ. Overall study results and limits: Dominant at 160-218 and 743-854, vaccine-associated CD4 TCRs also spanned spike.

Comment on this clone: The antigen remains undetermined.

The chain has TRBV7-6 and TRBJ2-7, with D unresolved. The sequenced sample was peripheral blood, obtained on day 0 of AZD1222 vaccination. The TCR was taken from an adult in good health. The CDR3 sequence is CASSLENGHSAHEQYF. CDR3 nucleotides: TGTGCCAGCAGCTTGGAGAACGGGCACTCTGCCCACGAGCAGTACTTC.